Each of the 6 T cell receptor beta chains below was sequenced from the same sample in a study of shared clonotypes between healthy human individuals. The data were produced by immunoSEQ multiplex PCR, yet TCRdb's version contains in-frame clones alone and is incomplete. This sample carries 650,000 to 800,000 clones, just over 90% of them seen once, and the ten largest clones take 24%. Naive CD8 isolation took CD45RO-negative cells positively selected for CCR7 and excluded terminally differentiated effector memory CD45RA+ cells. Sequencing was done on a sample of naive CD8+ T cells sorted from blood. The receptors come from a man younger than 40 in good health.

On this clone: Other nucleotide sequences from this sample produce the same CDR3. The rearrangement links TRBV27 to TRBJ2-7; the D is unclear. This CDR3 is 14 amino acids long. The germline gives CDR1 MNHEY, CDR2 SMNVEV (reference sequence). Trimming stripped 3 bases from V and 0 bases from J, with 9 bases between. This CDR3 is CASSFQGSSYEQYF. Written as DNA, the CDR3 is TGTGCCAGCAGTTTCCAAGGGTCCTCCTACGAGCAGTACTTC.

This clone has a single count. CDR3 amino acids: CASSLVFENYGYTF. The CDR3 nucleotides are TGCGCCAGCAGCTTGGTGTTCGAAAACTATGGCTACACCTTC. The rearrangement uses TRBV5-1 and TRBJ1-2; D is undetermined. With 0 bases removed from V and 2 bases from J, the gap between germline ends came to 8 bases. Germline values: CDR1 SGHRS, CDR2 YFSETQ. The CDR3 totals 14 residues. Filled out from reference TRBV5-1 and TRBJ1-2, the complete variable domain reads KAGVTQTPRYLIKTRGQQVTLSCSPISGHRSVSWYQQTPGQGLQFLFEYFSETQRNKGNFPGRFSGRQFSNSRSEMNVSTLELGDSALYLCASSLVFENYGYTFGSGTRLTVV.

The rearrangement links TRBV7-6 to TRBJ2-1, with 11 bases identical to TRBD2. CDR1 and CDR2 from the germline V gene are SGHVS and FNYEAQ. V shed 8 bases, J shed 3 bases, and the junction held 15 bases outside the gene matches. The CDR3 has 18 residues. The CDR3 spells CASLQVAGGPGGYNEQFF. CDR3 DNA: TGTGCCAGCCTTCAGGTAGCGGGAGGGCCCGGGGGCTACAATGAGCAGTTCTTC.

This sequence joins TRBV10-1 and TRBJ2-3; 8 nucleotides align to TRBD1. The CDR3 covers 16 residues. The junction had 12 bases not matched to a gene; V was cut back by 4 bases and J by 6 bases. The germline V gene has CDR1 WNHNN and CDR2 SYGVQD (reference sequence). Here the CDR3 reads CASSGQGRAREDTQYF. CDR3 in DNA: TGCGCCAGCAGTGGACAGGGGAGAGCGAGGGAGGATACGCAGTATTTT.

Only one count was recorded for this clone. The chain employs TRBV28 and TRBJ2-7; 10 nucleotides line up with TRBD2. Trimming at V came to 2 bases and at J to 2 bases, leaving 9 bases not matched to a gene. CDR3 length: 17 residues. Germline V gives CDR1 MDHEN, CDR2 SYDVKM. The CDR3 DNA follows: TGTGCCAGCAGTTTAACGCTAGCGGGAGTTGTCACCTACGAGCAGTACTTC. Its protein product is CASSLTLAGVVTYEQYF.

This rearrangement joins TRBV10-3 to TRBJ2-7, with D perhaps matching TRBD2 (6 bases). The length of the CDR3 is 15 residues. V lost 3 bases to trimming and J lost 11 bases, with 23 bases between them. The germline V gene encodes CDR1 ENHRY and CDR2 SYGVKD. The CDR3 DNA sequence: TGTGCCATCAGTGAAGACCGCGGCGGGGCGGACAAGAAGTACTTC. Its protein is CAISEDRGGADKKYF.